This T cell receptor beta chain derives from a study of CD8 T cells in Susac syndrome. Random hexamers primed reverse transcription of about 0.5 to 1 ug RNA. Amplification of TCR beta CDR3 across 54 Vbeta and 13 Jbeta was performed with immunoSEQ multiplex PCR. From the immunoSEQ multiplex PCR reads, TCRdb called clonotypes with MiXCR, one entry per CDR3 protein. The table shows 300,000 or so distinct CDR3 sequences, with 92% occurring only once. Relapsing-remitting disease, either stable or active, was present in the treatment-naive patients who were the multiple sclerosis controls. TEMRA cells were enriched by FACS, and CD4+ and CD8+ T cells were negatively isolated. Germline CDR1 is SGDLS and CDR2 is YYNGEE. This CDR3 contains 14 residues. V was trimmed by 2 bases and J by 6 bases, leaving 13 bases between them.

The V gene is TRBV9, the J gene TRBJ2-3; no clear D gene. The TCR originated in a human donor with multiple sclerosis. What was sequenced was CD4+ T cells from PBMCs. CDR3 DNA sequence: TGTGCCAGCAGCGTCGGCACTTCCCCGGATACGCAGTATTTT. Amino acid sequence: CASSVGTSPDTQYF.